The 12 T cell receptor beta chains reported below all come from one sample, sequenced in a study of Graves' ophthalmopathy and Graves' hyperthyroidism. The TCR beta CDR3 regions underwent amplification from RNA transcripts. A first-round RT-PCR used HTBI primers, followed by a second-round multiplex PCR. TCRdb redid the calling of the multiplex PCR reads with MiXCR, one entry per CDR3 protein. The sample holds 200,000 to 300,000 distinct CDR3 sequences; about 47% are singletons and the top ten take approximately 44%. The sample comprised peripheral blood. The receptor set was obtained from an adult man with Graves' ophthalmopathy.

This clonotype occurred a few times. This chain uses TRBV7-3 with TRBJ1-6; no reliable D call. The V end was cut by 0 bases, the J end by 3 bases, with 3 bases between. The CDR3 is 14 amino acids. In germline, CDR1 is SGHTA, CDR2 FQGTGA. This CDR3 is CASSLTGYNSPLHF. CDR3 coding DNA: TGTGCCAGCAGCTTAACGGGCTATAATTCACCCCTCCACTTT.

The CDR3 coding sequence is TGTGCCAGCAGCCCCGGGACAGCCCTTTACCAGCAGTACTTC. Encoded protein: CASSPGTALYQQYF. V usage is TRBV19 and J usage is TRBJ2-7, with 7 bases fitting TRBD1. V lost 9 bases, J lost 8 bases, and 16 bases stayed unmatched. The CDR3 spans 14 residues. CDR1 is LNHDA and CDR2 is SQIVND in the germline V gene (reference sequence).

The chain combines TRBV10-3 with TRBJ2-7; 9 bases agree with TRBD1. The CDR3 covers 13 residues. Germline V gene sequence: CDR1 ENHRY, CDR2 SYGVKD. With 10 bases clipped from V and 3 bases from J, the junction kept 7 bases outside the gene matches. For the CDR3, the DNA is TGTGCCAGCAGGGGGACAGGGAACTACGAGCAGTACTTC. Translating it yields CASRGTGNYEQYF.

The chain is built from TRBV29-1 and TRBJ2-5; D may correspond to TRBD1 or TRBD2 (5 bases each). Trimming pared 0 bases from V and 0 bases from J, leaving 23 bases between. CDR1 is SQVTM, CDR2 ANQGSEA, per germline. The CDR3 has 19 amino acids. CDR3 sequence reads: CSVEDLEGPGQGDQETQYF. CDR3 coding DNA: TGCAGCGTTGAAGACCTCGAGGGGCCCGGGCAGGGAGACCAAGAGACCCAGTACTTC.

Details on this clonotype: Sequence at one end of the junction differs from germline and may be a read error. CDR3 DNA sequence: TGTGCCAGCAGTTCCTCGGACAGGGGAGACTATGGCTACACCTTC. This encodes CASSSSDRGDYGYTF. The chain joins TRBV10-3 to TRBJ1-2; 9 nucleotides agree with TRBD1. This CDR3 comprises 15 residues. Per the germline V gene, CDR1 is ENHRY and CDR2 is SYGVKD.

The CDR3 DNA follows: TGCAGTGCAACCGGACCAACCTGGGGGGAAGCTTTCTTT. Its protein is CSATGPTWGEAFF. The gene calls are TRBV20-1 and TRBJ1-1; a weak D match, TRBD1 (5 bases). Trimming cost V 6 bases and J 8 bases, with 19 bases left between them. The CDR3 runs to 13 residues. Germline lookup yields CDR1 DFQATT and CDR2 SNEGSKA (reference sequence).

The CDR3 loop is CSVEGGGTYEQYF. The CDR3 DNA is TGCAGCGTTGAGGGCGGGGGGACCTACGAGCAGTACTTC. The genes are TRBV29-1 and TRBJ2-7; the match to TRBD2 covers 8 bases. CDR1 SQVTM and CDR2 ANQGSEA come from the germline V gene. V was pared by 3 bases and J by 2 bases, with 3 bases of the junction left unmatched. The length of the CDR3 is 13 residues.

This clonotype has a count of ten or more. The chain combines TRBV15 with TRBJ1-1; unclear D gene. CDR3 size: 13 residues. Germline V lookup: CDR1 LNHNV, CDR2 YYDKDF (reference sequence). The V end was cut by 1 base, the J end by 1 base, with 4 bases between. CDR3 bases: TGTGCCACCAGCAGAGCTCAGAACACTGAAGCTTTCTTT. Its protein product is CATSRAQNTEAFF. Variable domain in full (rest from reference TRBV15 and TRBJ1-1): DAMVIQNPRYQVTQFGKPVTLSCSQTLNHNVMYWYQQKSSQAPKLLFHYYDKDFNNEADTPDNFQSRRPNTSFCFLDIRSPGLGDTAMYLCATSRAQNTEAFFGQGTRLTVV.

This clonotype has a handful of counts. The chain links TRBV7-9 to TRBJ1-2, with TRBD1 matching 11 bases. The V and J ends lost 5 bases and 7 bases, in that order; junction bases with no gene match: 9. The CDR3 extends over 15 amino acids. Germline V gene sequence: CDR1 SEHNR, CDR2 FQNEAQ (reference sequence). This CDR3 is CASSPGRTGGSGYTF. The CDR3 DNA reads as TGTGCCAGCAGCCCAGGCAGGACAGGGGGCTCTGGCTACACCTTC.

The genes are TRBV12-3 or TRBV12-4 and TRBJ1-5, with D possibly TRBD1 on 6 matching bases. The length of the CDR3 is 13 residues. With 7 bases removed from V and 6 bases from J, the gap between germline ends came to 13 bases. CDR3 amino acids: CASKEGGVQPQHF. In nucleotides, the CDR3 is TGTGCCAGCAAGGAGGGGGGGGTTCAGCCCCAGCATTTT.

This clonotype was seen a handful of times. The rearrangement links TRBV7-2 to TRBJ1-2; D is perhaps TRBD1 (6 bases). CDR1 SGHTA and CDR2 FQGNSA come from the germline V gene. CDR3 length equals 15 residues. The V and J ends lost 1 base and 2 bases respectively, with 11 bases between them. The CDR3, as DNA: TGTGCCAGCAGCTTAGAGTGGGGGCCGAACTATGGCTACACCTTC. It codes for CASSLEWGPNYGYTF. Complete variable domain (other parts from reference TRBV7-2 and TRBJ1-2): GAGVSQSPSNKVTEKGKDVELRCDPISGHTALYWYRQSLGQGLEFLIYFQGNSAPDKSGLPSDRFSAERTGGSVSTLTIQRTQQEDSAVYLCASSLEWGPNYGYTFGSGTRLTVV.

The rearrangement uses TRBV13 and TRBJ1-1; a possible D gene is TRBD1 (5 bases). V lost 5 bases to trimming and J lost 0 bases, with 10 bases between them. Germline V gene data show CDR1 as PRHDT and CDR2 as FYEKMQ (reference sequence). The CDR3 sequence is 14 residues long. CDR3 coding DNA: TGTGCCAGCAGCGGGGACGGTCTGAACACTGAAGCTTTCTTT. Translation: CASSGDGLNTEAFF.